A single T cell receptor beta chain is shown here with its context. The method was immunoSEQ multiplex PCR; TCRdb's version includes in-frame clones alone and lacks a portion of them. The sample holds about 100,000 clones; nearly 97% are singletons and the top ten take 0.22%. These data belong to a study of technical replicates of blood from several donors. V lost 5 bases and J lost 2; bases outside the gene matches: 2. Germline V gene lookup returns CDR1 SGHTA and CDR2 FQGNSA. There are 15 residues in the CDR3. The specimen sequenced was T cells isolated from PBMCs. The rearrangement links TRBV7-2 to TRBJ2-7; TRBD2 agrees at 14 bases. This TCR derives from a human donor in good health. CDR3: CASSETSGGAYEQYF. The CDR3 DNA sequence: TGTGCCAGCAGCGAGACTAGCGGGGGGGCCTACGAGCAGTACTTC.